These 17 T cell receptor beta chains were sequenced from one sample in a study of CXCR3-negative and CXCR3-positive naive CD8 T cells. Study-level findings and limits: The study found more hydrophobic TRB CDR3s in CXCR3-positive naive cells than in CXCR3-negative naive cells.

These TCRs' antigens remain unknown. It was by 5' RACE with UMI labels that the TRB cDNA libraries were prepared. Reanalyzing the 5' RACE reads, TCRdb keeps one entry per CDR3 protein, without DNA. The table lists some 53,000 distinct CDR3 sequences, with about 0.5% in the top ten. Input material: naive CXCR3+ CD8+ T cells from blood. Documented subset: CD45RO-CCR7+CD27+CD95- naive CD8+ T cells expressing CXCR3 (TNR3+). The origin of the receptors is a human donor in good health. Some clones in this sample may be carry-over from other donors' samples.

The CDR3 sequence is CASSLVPTSGGASDTQYF. J is TRBJ2-3 and V is TRBV7-6; TCRdb gives TRBD2 as the D gene, but with no DNA this cannot be confirmed. Per the germline V gene, CDR1 is SGHVS and CDR2 is FNYEAQ. The CDR3 spans 18 residues.

CDR3 protein: CATGPGQGYEQYF. The chain joins TRBV15 to TRBJ2-7; the D gene TCRdb calls, TRBD1, cannot be checked with no DNA. This CDR3 has 13 amino acids. Germline V CDR1 and CDR2: LNHNV, YYDKDF (reference sequence).

The V and J genes are TRBV15 and TRBJ2-5. This CDR3 has 14 amino acids. Germline values: CDR1 LNHNV, CDR2 YYDKDF (reference sequence). CDR3 sequence: CATSSEANQETQYF.

V usage is TRBV12-3 or TRBV12-4 and J usage is TRBJ2-6. This CDR3 is 16 amino acids long. The CDR3: CASSHKNGAGANVLTF.

This sequence joins TRBV28 and TRBJ2-1; TCRdb's D call of TRBD1 is untestable without DNA. CDR1 MDHEN and CDR2 SYDVKM come from the germline V gene. The length of the CDR3 is 13 residues. The CDR3 sequence is CASSLGDRFEQFF.

The J gene is TRBJ2-7, the V gene TRBV4-3. This CDR3 is built from 14 residues. Germline CDR1 is LGHNA and CDR2 is YSLEER. The CDR3 here is CASSQDRLGYEQYF.

CDR3 residues: CSVLWGPGELFF. The rearrangement links TRBV29-1 to TRBJ2-2. Germline-derived CDR1 and CDR2 are SQVTM and ANQGSEA. The CDR3 spans 12 residues.

The chain employs TRBV11-3 and TRBJ2-3; checking the TCRdb D call of TRBD2 is not possible without DNA. Germline V gene lookup returns CDR1 SGHNT and CDR2 YENEEA. The CDR3 has 13 amino acids. The CDR3 protein is CASSLEAPDTQYF.

The chain couples TRBV7-8 to TRBJ1-3; TCRdb's D call, TRBD1, is unchecked because there is no DNA. The CDR3 contains 16 residues. Germline V gene sequence: CDR1 SGHVS, CDR2 FQNEAQ. CDR3 residues: CASSLARTVSGNTIYF.

This rearrangement joins TRBV29-1 to TRBJ2-1; TCRdb's assignment of TRBD1 cannot be checked, as there is no DNA. CDR3 length: 15 residues. Germline CDR1 SQVTM, CDR2 ANQGSEA. CDR3 sequence reads: CSVTGTEGSYNEQFF.

The V gene is TRBV7-9, the J gene TRBJ1-1. Germline V CDR1 and CDR2: SEHNR, FQNEAQ (reference sequence). The CDR3 has 15 amino acids. CDR3 protein: CASSSRTEMNTEAFF.

V gene TRBV27 combines with J gene TRBJ2-7; TCRdb's D call, TRBD1, is unchecked because there is no DNA. The CDR3 runs 14 residues. CDR1 and CDR2 from the germline V gene are MNHEY and SMNVEV (reference sequence). This CDR3 reads CASSVGQGVYEQYF.

This chain connects TRBV4-3 to TRBJ2-1; lacking DNA, the TRBD2 call made by TCRdb goes unchecked. CDR1 and CDR2 (germline): LGHNA, YSLEER. This CDR3 has 14 amino acids. This chain's CDR3 is CASSQEVEGNDQFF.

The chain employs TRBV19 and TRBJ2-7; absent DNA, TCRdb's TRBD1 call cannot be checked. Germline V gene sequence: CDR1 LNHDA, CDR2 SQIVND (reference sequence). This CDR3 is 13 amino acids long. The CDR3 region is CASRREPLGEQYF.

This chain joins TRBV6-5 and TRBJ1-5; as DNA is missing, the TRBD1 call by TCRdb cannot be tested. The CDR3 length is 13 residues. Germline loops: CDR1 MNHEY, CDR2 SVGAGI. The CDR3 region is CASSYSWGQPQHF.

J is TRBJ1-1 and V is TRBV12-5; the D gene TCRdb calls, TRBD1, cannot be checked with no DNA. The germline V gene has CDR1 LGHNT and CDR2 FRNRAP. The CDR3 runs 14 residues. The CDR3 reads CASGSTAMNTEAFF.

The chain carries TRBV27 and TRBJ2-7; TCRdb picks TRBD1, but there is no DNA to check that call. Germline CDR1 and CDR2: MNHEY and SMNVEV (reference sequence). This CDR3 is 14 amino acids long. The CDR3 protein is CASRTGEYSYEQYF.